This record concerns one T cell receptor (beta chain) sequence. This clonotype was seen ten or more times. Its binding antigen is unknown. The sample holds no much larger clone one base away, and base qualities are not on file. Amplification of TCR beta CDR3 regions was carried out from RNA transcripts. For the first round of RT-PCR on the TCR CDR3, the HTBI primer set was used together with the Qiagen OneStep RT-PCR kit. A second multiplex PCR round built the libraries, followed by size selection and purification. The libraries were sequenced on an Illumina HiSeq2000 using paired-end 100 bp reads. The original methods were these. SOAPnuke was used to process the raw data, throwing out any read that contained adapters or uncalled bases, had a mean Phred below 15, or lacked an exact constant-primer or identifier match. High-quality paired reads were merged using COPE v1.2.5, and each unique nucleotide sequence was defined as a clonotype. MiTCR v1.1 was used to align clonotypes to the IMGT TRBV, TRBD and TRBJ reference segments. The analysis was restricted to V-J combinations with a frequency above 0.0001, which together covered 99% to 99.2% of the repertoires. A TCS score was defined as the ratio of F50 (clonal expansion) to E x V (chaos), with BLOSUM62-based TCRdist applied between CDR3 peptides within each V-J. Welch's t-statistics and random forest reduced fewer than 600 V-J features to about 13, which were used in a naive Bayes classifier (R e1071). Using fastp trimming at Q25 and MiXCR clonotype assembly, TCRdb reanalyzed the public sequencing data and kept in-frame beta chains. Here each entry gathers all rows of one CDR3 protein and keeps the most common genes and DNA. These V and J calls rely on TCRdb rather than the paper's analysis. In all, the sample holds hundreds of thousands of distinct CDR3 sequences, and around 15% of those were seen once. The ten most abundant clones make up roughly an eighth of the sample.

The cysteine opens and the phenylalanine closes a CDR3 of 14 amino acids. The retained sequence is limited to the CDR3, 42 bases, with the frame set at the first base. V is cut back by 6 bases and J by 5 bases, with 8 bases in the junction unmatched. This specimen comes from a study of T cells in Graves' hyperthyroidism and ophthalmopathy (dated by TCRdb to between 2019 and 2020). Describing the broader study: Peripheral blood was sampled at the time of initial diagnosis, prior to any treatment. To identify TCR V-J signatures that set the groups apart, the researchers used a discovery cohort of 95 to 100 patients, made up of roughly 45 with Graves' ophthalmopathy and 57 with stable Graves' hyperthyroidism. After sampling, hyperthyroidism patients received methimazole starting at 30 mg daily, and ophthalmopathy patients received high-dose intravenous methylprednisolone. An independent validation cohort of 18 to 20 hyperthyroidism patients and about 15 patients who later progressed to ophthalmopathy tested prospective prediction of ophthalmopathy. According to the paper, TCR Vbeta CDR3 sequencing was carried out on roughly 130 peripheral blood samples, which came from under 50 ophthalmopathy, 75 to 80 hyperthyroidism and some 17 progressor patients. In addition, the study compared T-cell repertoires in thyroid tissue and in blood from a handful of Graves' hyperthyroidism patients. The roughly 100 discovery patients were divided at random into training and test sets in a 7:3 ratio. Results and caveats for the whole study, not just this receptor: Most expanded thyroid clonotypes (frequency above 0.001) were also detected in blood, suggesting blood repertoires may reflect thyroid immune responses. In validation, progression to ophthalmopathy was predicted by the model with almost 71% sensitivity and 72% to 80% specificity, a median of around 5.9 months before onset. A model built on a 13 V-J signature distinguished ophthalmopathy from stable hyperthyroidism, reaching about 89% sensitivity and approximately 83% specificity in cross-validation and 80%/75% in testing. Sample size was not statistically predetermined, and investigators were not blinded to group allocation.

In the ophthalmopathy patients, disease was moderately to severely active, with a Clinical Activity Score of 3 or more, a NOSPECS grade of 4 or more, and a duration of less than 3 months. Exclusion was applied to patients with uncontrolled infections, other autoimmune diseases, pregnancy or lactation. Clinical symptoms, serum thyroxine and TRAb, thyroid ultrasound, and orbital computed tomography formed the basis for the diagnoses. Ficoll-Paque density gradient centrifugation was used to isolate PBMCs from 8 to 10 ml of fresh peripheral blood. Total RNA was extracted using Trizol reagent, and RNA quality was assessed on an Agilent 2100 Bioanalyzer.

Sample: blood. The chain couples TRBV12-3 or TRBV12-4 to TRBJ2-7, and 9 junction bases match TRBD1. This TCR was sampled from a man aged 18 to 30 with Graves' ophthalmopathy. CDR3 sequence: CASSFRDREHEQYF. The DNA reads TGTGCCAGCAGCTTCCGGGACAGGGAACACGAGCAGTACTTC.